These 19 T cell receptor beta chains came from one sample sequenced in a study of blood T cell repertoires in COVID-19. Clones were sequenced by immunoSEQ multiplex PCR, and TCRdb holds only the in-frame ones, with some missing. This sample has 90,000 to 130,000 clones, with 55% to 75% found just once. Sequencing was done on a sample of peripheral blood. Receptors were obtained from a woman in her thirties or forties with acute or convalescent COVID-19.

This chain joins TRBV7-2 and TRBJ2-3; 7 bases are a match to TRBD1. Germline trimming cut 1 base from V and 6 bases from J; bases unmatched to any gene: 7. Germline V gene sequence: CDR1 SGHTA, CDR2 FQGNSA. CDR3 length: 15 residues. The CDR3 is CASSLDRGGRDTQYF. The CDR3 DNA reads TGTGCCAGCAGCTTAGATCGAGGGGGCCGGGATACGCAGTATTTT.

This chain connects TRBV18 to TRBJ1-6; a weak D match, TRBD1 (5 bases). This CDR3 contains 16 residues. The germline V and J ends were trimmed by 4 bases and 7 bases, with 17 bases remaining between them. CDR1 and CDR2 (germline): KGHSH, LQKENI. CDR3 sequence (DNA): TGTGCCAGCTCACATAAGCACACGGAGGGGAATTCACCCCTCCACTTT. Protein sequence: CASSHKHTEGNSPLHF.

This clone has only one observation. The chain links TRBV6-5 to TRBJ2-1, with D maybe TRBD1 (6 bases). CDR1 MNHEY and CDR2 SVGAGI come from the germline V gene. V lost 4 bases and J lost 7, with 11 bases in between. This CDR3 has 13 amino acids. The CDR3 DNA sequence: TGTGCCAGCAGTTTAGGACAGTGGAATGAGCAGTTCTTC. Protein sequence: CASSLGQWNEQFF.

The chain combines TRBV7-3 with TRBJ1-6; TRBD1 matches 8 bases. This CDR3 contains 15 residues. V dropped 1 base and J dropped 7; count of bases not matched to a gene: 3. CDR1 and CDR2 from the germline V gene are SGHTA and FQGTGA. The CDR3, as DNA: TGTGCCAGCAGCTTAATACAGGGGGGGAATTCACCCCTCCACTTT. This encodes CASSLIQGGNSPLHF.

The chain recombines TRBV3-1 (or the pseudogene TRBV3-2) with TRBJ1-5, with unresolved D. The CDR3 is 14 residues long. CDR1 is LGHDT and CDR2 is YNNKEL in the germline V gene (reference sequence). Between the trimmed V and J ends, which lost 0 bases and 9 bases, there was a span of 12 bases. For the CDR3, the DNA is TGTGCCAGCAGCCAAGATCATGGAGATCCGCCCCAGCATTTT. This codes for CASSQDHGDPPQHF.

The genes are TRBV5-7 and TRBJ1-2, with a weak D call TRBD1 (6 bases). TRBV5-7 has ORF status, its function being uncertain. Trimming took off 0 bases at V and 8 bases at J, with 14 bases between the two ends. The CDR3 has 14 residues. Here the CDR3 reads CASSLEQGRSGYTF. CDR3 bases: TGTGCCAGCAGCTTGGAACAGGGCCGCTCCGGCTACACCTTC.

The rearrangement uses TRBV11-2 and TRBJ1-1; unclear D gene. The CDR3 consists of 14 residues. CDR1 is SGHAT, CDR2 FQNNGV, per germline. The V and J ends lost 2 bases and 3 bases respectively, with 10 bases between them. The CDR3, as DNA: TGTGCCAGCAGCTTAAGTGCCGGGGACACTGAAGCTTTCTTT. Amino acid sequence: CASSLSAGDTEAFF.

This clone was picked up one time. The rearrangement links TRBV7-9 to TRBJ1-4; tentatively, D is TRBD1 (5 bases). Trimming stripped 5 bases from V and 8 bases from J, with 12 bases between. Looked up from germline, CDR1 is SEHNR and CDR2 is FQNEAQ (reference sequence). CDR3 length: 13 residues. This CDR3 reads CASSGGGGEKLFF. CDR3 coding DNA: TGTGCCAGCAGCGGTGGGGGAGGGGAAAAACTGTTTTTT.

The chain is built from TRBV4-1 and TRBJ2-2; D may be TRBD2 (6 bases). Trimming removed 0 bases from V and 5 bases from J, with 10 bases in between. In germline, CDR1 is MGHRA, CDR2 YSYEKL. The CDR3 is 15 amino acids. CDR3 sequence reads: CASSQDPGVTGELFF. CDR3 nucleotide sequence: TGCGCCAGCAGCCAAGATCCGGGGGTTACCGGGGAGCTGTTTTTT.

The chain couples TRBV7-2 to TRBJ2-3, with 7 bases lining up with TRBD2. With V trimmed by 5 bases and J by 0 bases, 11 bases remained unmatched. Germline CDR1 reads SGHTA; CDR2 reads FQGNSA. The CDR3 extends over 17 amino acids. The DNA for the CDR3 is TGTGCCAGCAGCCCCAACGGGGGGTCGAGAAGCACAGATACGCAGTATTTT. Encoded protein: CASSPNGGSRSTDTQYF.

This clone is medium-sized in the sample. The J gene is TRBJ1-1, the V gene TRBV9, with a possible D match to TRBD1 (6 bases). CDR3 length: 15 amino acids. V was shortened by 0 bases and J by 6 bases, with 15 bases between the two germline ends. Looked up from germline, CDR1 is SGDLS and CDR2 is YYNGEE. This CDR3 reads CASSVGGTSGAEAFF. CDR3 DNA: TGTGCCAGCAGCGTAGGTGGGACCTCAGGGGCTGAAGCTTTCTTT.

The chain recombines TRBV28 with TRBJ2-1, with 10 bases that match TRBD1. V lost 5 bases, J lost 7 bases, and 11 bases stayed unmatched. CDR3 length: 16 amino acids. Germline assignment: CDR1 MDHEN and CDR2 SYDVKM. Written as DNA, the CDR3 is TGTGCCAGCAGTCTAACCGGGACAGGGGCAGTTAATGAGCAGTTCTTC. Amino acids: CASSLTGTGAVNEQFF.

The chain carries TRBV6-4 and TRBJ1-1; possibly TRBD1 for D (5 bases). The CDR3 length is 14 residues. Germline CDR1 is MRHNA and CDR2 is SNTAGT. V lost 4 bases and J 4 bases, leaving 13 bases between the germline ends. The CDR3, as DNA: TGTGCCAGCAGTGCGGCAGGGTACGGCACTGAAGCTTTCTTT. It is translated as CASSAAGYGTEAFF.

The count of this clone is one. The gene calls are TRBV5-1 and TRBJ2-3; D remains ambiguous. The CDR3 contains 12 residues. V was cut by 4 bases and J by 2 bases, with 5 bases left in between. Per the germline V gene, CDR1 is SGHRS and CDR2 is YFSETQ. The CDR3 protein is CASSPYTDTQYF. The DNA for the CDR3 is TGCGCCAGCAGCCCCTACACAGATACGCAGTATTTT.

The chain carries TRBV10-3 and TRBJ1-1; D not resolved. This CDR3 contains 15 residues. V shed 6 bases and J shed 1 base, with 15 bases lying between them. In germline, CDR1 is ENHRY, CDR2 SYGVKD. CDR3 nucleotides: TGTGCCATCAGGTCGACGGCGGGTGGGAACACTGAAGCTTTCTTT. Translated, it gives CAIRSTAGGNTEAFF.

This chain joins TRBV6-2 or TRBV6-3 and TRBJ2-7; tentatively, D is TRBD2 (5 bases). The CDR3 totals 15 residues. Trimming shortened V by 2 bases and J by 3 bases, and 14 bases separated the two germline ends. Germline lookup yields CDR1 MNHEY and CDR2 SVGEGT. Written as DNA, the CDR3 is TGTGCCAGCAGTTACCCTCTCGGGGTGGACTACGAGCAGTACTTC. It codes for CASSYPLGVDYEQYF.

Ten or more counts support this clone. The J gene is TRBJ2-7, the V gene TRBV5-6; perhaps TRBD1 as D (5 bases). This CDR3 region has 15 residues. V lost 4 bases and J 5 bases, leaving 19 bases between the germline ends. Germline CDR1 SGHDT, CDR2 YYEEEE. CDR3: CASSPLHLPGNEQYF. The CDR3, as DNA: TGTGCCAGCAGCCCCCTTCATCTGCCAGGGAACGAGCAGTACTTC.

The chain combines TRBV30 with TRBJ2-1; 9 bases map to TRBD1. The CDR3 sequence is 14 residues long. CDR1 GTSNPN and CDR2 SVGIG come from the germline V gene (reference sequence). Germline trimming cut 0 bases from V and 7 bases from J; bases unmatched to any gene: 4. The CDR3 DNA follows: TGTGCCTGGAGTGTGGGACAGGGTAGGAATGAGCAGTTCTTC. This encodes CAWSVGQGRNEQFF.

The chain employs TRBV9 and TRBJ2-7, with 7 bases that match TRBD1. CDR3 length: 13 residues. Trimming removed 4 bases from V and 3 bases from J; junction bases left unmatched: 4. The germline CDR1 and CDR2 sequences are SGDLS and YYNGEE. The CDR3 coding sequence is TGTGCCAGCAGCCCCGGGACAGTCTACGAGCAGTACTTC. Protein product: CASSPGTVYEQYF.